This TCR beta chain was sequenced in a study of human T cells and chemical hapten exposure. This clonotype came up many times. Its antigen is currently unknown. V dropped 4 bases and J dropped 4; count of bases not matched to a gene: 4. The CDR3 extends over 14 amino acids. Germline CDR1 KGHSH, CDR2 LQKENI. The time point: patch test 1, 2 weeks after DPC sensitization. Treatment: therapeutic diphenylcyclopropenone sensitization with weekly scalp DPC. TCRdb re-called the RACE reads through MiXCR, storing one row per CDR3 protein. The profile covers about 360,000 distinct CDR3 sequences, with approximately 5.1% appearing a single time and under 2.5% taken by the ten largest. Study-wide results and caveats: Large CDR3 similarity clusters arose significantly more often from expanded TCRs than from controls.

This receptor was obtained from a woman aged 50 to 65 with alopecia areata. Some clones in this sample may be carry-over from other donors' samples. The chain combines TRBV18 with TRBJ1-5; 7 bases fit TRBD1. The material sequenced was whole blood, taken in connection with sensitization to the hapten diphenylcyclopropenone (DPC). This chain's CDR3 is CASSQTGRNQPQHF. In DNA, the CDR3 is TGTGCCAGCTCACAGACAGGGAGGAATCAGCCCCAGCATTTT.